Shown below are 10 T cell receptor beta chains from a single sample sequenced in a study of CD8+ T cells in alopecia areata. The sequencing template was cDNA reverse transcribed from extracted RNA. Sequenced by immunoSEQ multiplex PCR; TCRdb stores in-frame clones only, minus some. The sample lists roughly 130,000 clones, over 50% occurring once. Sequenced here: CD4+ T cells sorted from blood, sampled at week 0. The receptor source for this set is a human donor with alopecia areata.

This clone was seen only a few times. V usage is TRBV11-2 and J usage is TRBJ2-7; 7 nucleotides agree with TRBD1. V lost 4 bases to trimming and J lost 3 bases; unmatched junction nucleotides: 6. Germline V gene sequence: CDR1 SGHAT, CDR2 FQNNGV. The CDR3 loop spans 14 amino acids. The CDR3 sequence: CASSSRTGDYEQYF. CDR3 nucleotides: TGTGCCAGCAGCTCCCGGACAGGTGACTACGAGCAGTACTTC.

The rearrangement links TRBV7-2 to TRBJ1-2, with D uncertain. CDR3 size: 14 residues. CDR1 is SGHTA and CDR2 is FQGNSA in the germline V gene. The ends were cut back, 3 bases at V and 2 bases at J, with 10 bases in the middle. The CDR3 DNA reads TGTGCCAGCAGCTTCCTAGGGATCAACTATGGCTACACCTTC. It translates to CASSFLGINYGYTF.

V gene TRBV13 combines with J gene TRBJ1-1, with 10 bases fitting TRBD1. The J segment lost 9 bases and the V segment lost 5 bases, leaving 6 bases of the junction unmatched. CDR3 length equals 13 residues. In germline, CDR1 is PRHDT, CDR2 FYEKMQ (reference sequence). CDR3 in amino acids: CASSKTGGGKAFF. DNA for the CDR3: TGTGCCAGCAGCAAGACAGGGGGCGGGAAAGCTTTCTTT.

The table lists this clone with a few counts. CDR3 loop: CASWKAGETYNEQFF. Written as DNA, the CDR3 is TGTGCCAGTTGGAAAGCGGGAGAAACCTACAATGAGCAGTTCTTC. The rearrangement links TRBV6-5 to TRBJ2-1; 8 bases agree with TRBD2. The V and J ends lost 9 bases and 2 bases, in that order; junction bases with no gene match: 9. The CDR3 sequence is 15 residues long. Germline lookup yields CDR1 MNHEY and CDR2 SVGAGI.

The rearrangement links TRBV5-1 to TRBJ2-5, with D uncertain. V was cut by 0 bases and J by 2 bases, with 8 bases left in between. The CDR3 sequence is 14 residues long. CDR1 SGHRS and CDR2 YFSETQ come from the germline V gene. The CDR3 loop reads CASSLVLSQETQYF. As DNA, the CDR3 is TGCGCCAGCAGCTTGGTGCTGTCACAAGAGACCCAGTACTTC.

This chain joins TRBV29-1 and TRBJ1-2, with D maybe TRBD1 (5 bases). Germline-derived CDR1 and CDR2 are SQVTM and ANQGSEA. V lost 6 bases, J lost 2 bases, and 10 bases lay in between. The CDR3 length is 12 residues. The CDR3 reads CSVPRGNYGYTF. Written as DNA, the CDR3 is TGCAGCGTCCCGCGGGGGAACTATGGCTACACCTTC.

CDR3 loop: CASSAELNTEAFF. DNA for the CDR3: TGTGCCAGCTCCGCTGAATTGAACACTGAAGCTTTCTTT. The chain carries TRBV18 and TRBJ1-1; D remains ambiguous. The CDR3 runs to 13 residues. V lost 6 bases, J lost 0 bases, and 8 bases lay in between. Germline CDR1 is KGHSH and CDR2 is LQKENI.

Only a few counts were recorded for this clone. The rearrangement uses TRBV5-6 and TRBJ1-2, with unresolved D. CDR1 SGHDT and CDR2 YYEEEE come from the germline V gene. Trimming pared 4 bases from V and 12 bases from J, leaving 22 bases between. The CDR3 is made up of 14 amino acids. The CDR3 reads CASSTGLGWTLHTF. The CDR3 DNA is TGTGCCAGCAGCACCGGTTTGGGGTGGACGCTGCACACCTTC. Full variable domain (remainder filled in from reference TRBV5-6 and TRBJ1-2): DAGVTQSPTHLIKTRGQQVTLRCSPKSGHDTVSWYQQALGQGPQFIFQYYEEEERQRGNFPDRFSGHQFPNYSSELNVNALLLGDSALYLCASSTGLGWTLHTFGSGTRLTVV.

The chain is built from TRBV2 and TRBJ2-7; D unresolved. The CDR3 covers 12 residues. Germline CDR1 SNHLY, CDR2 FYNNEI. V shed 4 bases and J shed 4 bases, with 8 bases lying between them. The CDR3 coding sequence is TGTGCCAGCAGTGTTGAAGGGTACGAGCAGTACTTC. Amino acid sequence: CASSVEGYEQYF.

The rearrangement links TRBV2 to TRBJ2-7; possible D gene TRBD2, 6 bases. CDR3 length equals 14 residues. Trimming took 6 bases from V and 0 from J, leaving 12 bases between them. Per the germline V gene, CDR1 is SNHLY and CDR2 is FYNNEI. This chain's CDR3 is CASSAGLSSYEQYF. DNA of the CDR3: TGTGCCAGCAGCGCGGGACTTTCCTCCTACGAGCAGTACTTC.